This TCR beta chain was retrieved from a study of T cell responses to AZD1222 COVID-19 vaccine. Sequenced by immunoSEQ multiplex PCR; TCRdb stores in-frame clones only, minus some. The repertoire includes approximately 190,000 clones, approximately 91% of them detected once, and over 0.75% sits in the top ten. The V gene lost 8 bases and the J gene lost 2 bases, with 20 bases spanning the gap. The CDR3 contains 15 residues. The V gene's germline CDR1 is SGHRS and CDR2 YFSETQ. The chain couples TRBV5-1 to TRBJ2-7; D perhaps matches TRBD1 (6 bases). The sequence was obtained from an adult in good health. Sequences were derived from peripheral blood, sampled on day 0 of AZD1222 vaccination. The CDR3 reads CASDFNRDITYEQYF. CDR3 nucleotide sequence: TGCGCCAGTGATTTCAACAGGGATATCACCTACGAGCAGTACTTC.